This T cell receptor (beta chain) was obtained from a study of naive and memory T cell subsets. Trimming took off 2 bases at V and 7 bases at J, with 11 bases between the two ends. Germline values: CDR1 MNHNY, CDR2 SVGAGI (reference sequence). The CDR3 has 13 residues. An oligonucleotide containing a UMI was ligated to the 3' end of TCR cDNA. This clonotype appeared many times. The SP2 primer and nested alpha and beta constant region primers amplified ligated cDNA in four rounds. TCRdb ran MiXCR on the 5' RACE reads and lists one entry per CDR3 protein. In the table there are 48,000 or so distinct CDR3 sequences, roughly 4.7% of which are singletons.

The chain uses TRBV6-6 and TRBJ1-2; D is ambiguous. The TCR originated in a female donor in good health. CDR3 nucleotide sequence: TGTGCCAGCAGTTACGACGATACAGCTGGCTACACCTTC. This codes for CASSYDDTAGYTF.